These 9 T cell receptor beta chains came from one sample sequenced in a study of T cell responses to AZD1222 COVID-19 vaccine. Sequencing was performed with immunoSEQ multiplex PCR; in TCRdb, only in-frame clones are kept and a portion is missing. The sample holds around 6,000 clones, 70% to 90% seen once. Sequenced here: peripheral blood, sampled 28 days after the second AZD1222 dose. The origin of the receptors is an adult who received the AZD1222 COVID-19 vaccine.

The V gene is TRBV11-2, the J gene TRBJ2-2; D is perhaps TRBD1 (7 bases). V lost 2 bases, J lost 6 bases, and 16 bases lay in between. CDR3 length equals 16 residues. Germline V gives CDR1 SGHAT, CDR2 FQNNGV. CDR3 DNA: TGTGCCAGCAGCTTAAATCGGCAGGGGGACTCCGGGGAGCTGTTTTTT. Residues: CASSLNRQGDSGELFF. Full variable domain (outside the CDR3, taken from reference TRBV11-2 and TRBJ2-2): EAGVAQSPRYKIIEKRQSVAFWCNPISGHATLYWYQQILGQGPKLLIQFQNNGVVDDSQLPKDRFSAERLKGVDSTLKIQPAKLEDSAVYLCASSLNRQGDSGELFFGEGSRLTVL.

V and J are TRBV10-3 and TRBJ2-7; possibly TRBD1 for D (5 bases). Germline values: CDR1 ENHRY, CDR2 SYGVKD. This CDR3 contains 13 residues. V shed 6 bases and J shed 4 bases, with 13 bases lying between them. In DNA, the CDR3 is TGTGCCATCAGGGACACCCTGAGTTACGAGCAGTACTTC. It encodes CAIRDTLSYEQYF.

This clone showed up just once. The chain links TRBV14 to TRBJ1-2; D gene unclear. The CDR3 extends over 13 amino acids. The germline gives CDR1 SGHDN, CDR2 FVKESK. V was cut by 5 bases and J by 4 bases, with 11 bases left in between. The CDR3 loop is CASSVDFVYGYTF. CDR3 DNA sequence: TGTGCCAGCAGCGTCGACTTCGTCTATGGCTACACCTTC.

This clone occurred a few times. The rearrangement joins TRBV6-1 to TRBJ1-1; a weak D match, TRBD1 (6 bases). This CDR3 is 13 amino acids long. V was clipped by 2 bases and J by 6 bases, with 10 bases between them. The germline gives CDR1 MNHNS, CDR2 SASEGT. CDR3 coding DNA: TGTGCCAGCAGTGAACTGGGGGCCGCTGAAGCTTTCTTT. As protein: CASSELGAAEAFF.

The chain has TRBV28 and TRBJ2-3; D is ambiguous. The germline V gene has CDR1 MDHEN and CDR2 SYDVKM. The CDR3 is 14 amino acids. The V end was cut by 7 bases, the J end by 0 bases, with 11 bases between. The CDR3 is CASTGLLSTDTQYF. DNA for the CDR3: TGTGCCAGCACGGGCCTACTTAGCACAGATACGCAGTATTTT. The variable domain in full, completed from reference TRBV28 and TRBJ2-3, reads DVKVTQSSRYLVKRTGEKVFLECVQDMDHENMFWYRQDPGLGLRLIYFSYDVKMKEKGDIPEGYSVSREKKERFSLILESASTNQTSMYLCASTGLLSTDTQYFGPGTRLTVL.

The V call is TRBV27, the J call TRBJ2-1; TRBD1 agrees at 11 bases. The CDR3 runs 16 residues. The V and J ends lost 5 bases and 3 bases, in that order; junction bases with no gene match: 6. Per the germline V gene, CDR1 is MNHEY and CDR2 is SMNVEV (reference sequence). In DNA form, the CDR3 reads TGTGCCAGCAGTCACCGGACAGGGGGCTTCTACAATGAGCAGTTCTTC. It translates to CASSHRTGGFYNEQFF.

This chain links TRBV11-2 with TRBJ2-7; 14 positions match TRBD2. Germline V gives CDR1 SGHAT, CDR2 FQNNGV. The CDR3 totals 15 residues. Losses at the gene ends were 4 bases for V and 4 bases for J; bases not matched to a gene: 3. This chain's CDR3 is CASSSGLAGDYEQYF. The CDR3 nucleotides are TGTGCCAGCAGCTCGGGACTAGCGGGAGATTACGAGCAGTACTTC.

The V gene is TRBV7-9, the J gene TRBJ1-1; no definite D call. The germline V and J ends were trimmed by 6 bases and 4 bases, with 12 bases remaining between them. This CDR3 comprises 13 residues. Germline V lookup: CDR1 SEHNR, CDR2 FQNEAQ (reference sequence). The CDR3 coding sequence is TGTGCCAGCAGTATAAGGGAGGGCACTGAAGCTTTCTTT. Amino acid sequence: CASSIREGTEAFF.

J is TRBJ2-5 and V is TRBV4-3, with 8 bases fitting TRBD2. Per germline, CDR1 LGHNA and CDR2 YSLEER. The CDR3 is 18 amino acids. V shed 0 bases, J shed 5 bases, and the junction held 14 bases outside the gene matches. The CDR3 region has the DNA TGCGCCAGCAGCCAAGATTCTTCTAGCGGGTCGGCTACGGAGACCCAGTACTTC. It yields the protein CASSQDSSSGSATETQYF.